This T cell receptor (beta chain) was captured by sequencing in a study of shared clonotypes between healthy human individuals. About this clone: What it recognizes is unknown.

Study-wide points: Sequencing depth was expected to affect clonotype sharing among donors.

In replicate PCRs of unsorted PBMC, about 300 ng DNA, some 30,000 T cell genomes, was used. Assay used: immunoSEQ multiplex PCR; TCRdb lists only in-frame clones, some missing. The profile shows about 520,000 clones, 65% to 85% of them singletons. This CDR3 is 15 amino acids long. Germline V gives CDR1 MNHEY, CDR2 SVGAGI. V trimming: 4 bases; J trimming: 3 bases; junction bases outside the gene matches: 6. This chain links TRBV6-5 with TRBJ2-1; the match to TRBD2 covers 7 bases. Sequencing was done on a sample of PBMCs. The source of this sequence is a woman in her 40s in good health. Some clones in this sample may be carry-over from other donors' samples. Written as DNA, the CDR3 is TGTGCCAGCAGTTCGTCGGCGGGAGTCTACAATGAGCAGTTCTTC. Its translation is CASSSSAGVYNEQFF.